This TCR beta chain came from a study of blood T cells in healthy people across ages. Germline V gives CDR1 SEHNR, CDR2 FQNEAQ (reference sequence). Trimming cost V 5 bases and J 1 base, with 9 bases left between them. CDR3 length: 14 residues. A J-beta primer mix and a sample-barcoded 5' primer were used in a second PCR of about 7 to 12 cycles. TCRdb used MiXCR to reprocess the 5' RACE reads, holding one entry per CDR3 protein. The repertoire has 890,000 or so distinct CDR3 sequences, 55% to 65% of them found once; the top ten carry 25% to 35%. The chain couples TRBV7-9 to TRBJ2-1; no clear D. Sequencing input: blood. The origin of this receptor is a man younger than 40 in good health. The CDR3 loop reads CASSPFASYNEQFF. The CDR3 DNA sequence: TGTGCCAGCAGCCCCTTCGCGTCCTACAATGAGCAGTTCTTC.